Listed below are T cell receptor beta chains from one sample, sequenced in a study of blood T cell repertoires in COVID-19. Libraries were prepared by immunoSEQ multiplex PCR; TCRdb keeps only in-frame clonotypes and omits some of them. The sample shows roughly 280,000 clones, less than 85% of them seen only once. The sequencing input was peripheral blood. All receptors derive from a man aged 55 to 70 who had recovered from COVID-19. The CDR3 runs from the conserved cysteine through the conserved F or W. D genes are given only for firm matches. Some rows have no size entry. The others give once, few or many, or a class for an expanded clone.

V gene: TRBV13; clone size: .; D gene: TRBD2; J gene: TRBJ2-3; CDR3 protein: CASSGGSRSTDTQYF; CDR3 DNA: TGTGCCAGCTCGGGAGGGAGCCGCAGCACAGATACGCAGTATTTT
V gene: TRBV6-5; clone size: .; D gene: .; J gene: TRBJ2-5; CDR3 protein: CASSLGGLQETQYF; CDR3 DNA: TGTGCCAGCAGCCTGGGGGGACTGCAAGAGACCCAGTACTTC
V gene: TRBV5-1; clone size: once; D gene: .; J gene: TRBJ2-3; CDR3 protein: CASRALPSTDTQYF; CDR3 DNA: TGCGCCAGCCGAGCATTACCTAGCACAGATACGCAGTATTTT
V gene: TRBV7-2; clone size: .; D gene: TRBD2; J gene: TRBJ2-2; CDR3 protein: CASSAVAGGNTGELFF; CDR3 DNA: TGTGCCAGCAGCGCCGTAGCGGGGGGGAACACCGGGGAGCTGTTTTTT
V gene: TRBV5-6; clone size: .; D gene: .; J gene: TRBJ1-4; CDR3 protein: CASSLVLANEKLFF; CDR3 DNA: TGTGCCAGCAGCTTGGTCTTAGCTAATGAAAAACTGTTTTTT
V gene: TRBV24-1; clone size: few; D gene: .; J gene: TRBJ2-3; CDR3 protein: CATSDSPSQGKGDTQYF; CDR3 DNA: TGTGCCACCAGTGATTCACCCTCACAGGGAAAGGGAGATACGCAGTATTTT
V gene: TRBV6-5; clone size: .; D gene: .; J gene: TRBJ2-2; CDR3 protein: CASGVIATGELFF; CDR3 DNA: TGTGCCAGCGGAGTCATTGCCACCGGGGAGCTGTTTTTT
V gene: TRBV3-1/TRBV3-2; clone size: .; D gene: .; J gene: TRBJ1-1; CDR3 protein: CASSQDLLRGGEAFF; CDR3 DNA: TGTGCCAGCAGCCAAGATCTTCTTAGGGGGGGTGAAGCTTTCTTT
V gene: TRBV3-1/TRBV3-2; clone size: .; D gene: .; J gene: TRBJ2-3; CDR3 protein: CASSRQRRDTQYF; CDR3 DNA: TGTGCCAGCAGCCGACAGCGCAGGGATACGCAGTATTTT
V gene: TRBV2; clone size: .; D gene: .; J gene: TRBJ2-7; CDR3 protein: CASSPQVSYEQYF; CDR3 DNA: TGTGCCAGCAGCCCCCAGGTATCCTACGAGCAGTACTTC
V gene: TRBV2; clone size: .; D gene: .; J gene: TRBJ2-7; CDR3 protein: CASKEQHPTREQYF; CDR3 DNA: TGTGCCAGCAAAGAACAGCACCCCACTCGTGAGCAGTACTTC
V gene: TRBV7-9; clone size: .; D gene: .; J gene: TRBJ2-5; CDR3 protein: CASSRLQGGESQYF; CDR3 DNA: TGTGCCAGCAGCCGATTACAGGGAGGGGAGAGCCAGTACTTC
V gene: TRBV9; clone size: .; D gene: .; J gene: TRBJ1-1; CDR3 protein: CASSRGVNTEAFF; CDR3 DNA: TGTGCCAGCAGTAGGGGTGTGAACACTGAAGCTTTCTTT
V gene: TRBV5-1; clone size: .; D gene: TRBD1; J gene: TRBJ2-6; CDR3 protein: CASSSGQVSGANVLTF; CDR3 DNA: TGCGCCAGCAGCTCGGGACAGGTGTCTGGGGCCAACGTCCTGACTTTC
V gene: TRBV7-8; clone size: .; D gene: TRBD2; J gene: TRBJ2-3; CDR3 protein: CASNHPGLAGGSTDTQYF; CDR3 DNA: TGTGCCAGCAACCACCCGGGACTAGCGGGAGGAAGCACAGATACGCAGTATTTT
V gene: TRBV5-6; clone size: .; D gene: .; J gene: TRBJ1-5; CDR3 protein: CASSLQGDQPQHF; CDR3 DNA: TGTGCCAGCAGCTTGCAGGGCGATCAGCCCCAGCATTTT
V gene: TRBV12-3/TRBV12-4; clone size: once; D gene: .; J gene: TRBJ2-3; CDR3 protein: CASGKAIAAQYF; CDR3 DNA: TGTGCCAGCGGAAAAGCCATAGCAGCGCAGTATTTT
V gene: TRBV30; clone size: .; D gene: .; J gene: TRBJ1-5; CDR3 protein: CAWSVPSFRGGNNQPQHF; CDR3 DNA: TGTGCCTGGAGTGTACCCTCTTTTCGGGGGGGGAACAATCAGCCCCAGCATTTT
V gene: TRBV5-1; clone size: .; D gene: TRBD2; J gene: TRBJ2-3; CDR3 protein: CASSLDASGSGTDTQYF; CDR3 DNA: TGCGCCAGCAGCTTGGACGCTAGCGGGAGTGGAACAGATACGCAGTATTTT
V gene: TRBV6-5; clone size: .; D gene: .; J gene: TRBJ1-6; CDR3 protein: CASRNLRAYNSPLHF; CDR3 DNA: TGTGCCAGCAGAAATCTCCGGGCCTATAATTCACCCCTCCACTTT
V gene: TRBV18; clone size: .; D gene: TRBD1; J gene: TRBJ1-1; CDR3 protein: CASSPLRQGPSEAFF; CDR3 DNA: TGTGCCAGCTCACCACTTAGACAGGGACCCTCTGAAGCTTTCTTT
V gene: TRBV9; clone size: .; D gene: TRBD2; J gene: TRBJ2-5; CDR3 protein: CASSVGDSGGTGETQYF; CDR3 DNA: TGTGCCAGCAGCGTAGGTGATAGCGGGGGGACCGGGGAGACCCAGTACTTC
V gene: TRBV30; clone size: .; D gene: .; J gene: TRBJ2-7; CDR3 protein: CAWRLGSSYEQYF; CDR3 DNA: TGTGCCTGGAGGCTAGGGAGCTCCTACGAGCAGTACTTC